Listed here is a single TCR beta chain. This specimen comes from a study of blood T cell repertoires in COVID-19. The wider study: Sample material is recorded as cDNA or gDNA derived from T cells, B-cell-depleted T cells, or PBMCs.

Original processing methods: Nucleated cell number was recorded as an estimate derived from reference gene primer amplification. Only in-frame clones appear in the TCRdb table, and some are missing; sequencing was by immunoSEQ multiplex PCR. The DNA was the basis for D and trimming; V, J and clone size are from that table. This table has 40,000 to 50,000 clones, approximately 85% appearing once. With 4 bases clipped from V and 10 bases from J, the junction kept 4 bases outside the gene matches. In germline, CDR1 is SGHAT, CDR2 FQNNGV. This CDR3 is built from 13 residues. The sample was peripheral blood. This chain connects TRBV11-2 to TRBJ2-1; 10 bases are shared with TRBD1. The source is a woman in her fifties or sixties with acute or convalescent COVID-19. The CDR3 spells CASSYDRGREQFF. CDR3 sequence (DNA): TGTGCCAGCAGCTATGACAGGGGGCGGGAGCAGTTCTTC.